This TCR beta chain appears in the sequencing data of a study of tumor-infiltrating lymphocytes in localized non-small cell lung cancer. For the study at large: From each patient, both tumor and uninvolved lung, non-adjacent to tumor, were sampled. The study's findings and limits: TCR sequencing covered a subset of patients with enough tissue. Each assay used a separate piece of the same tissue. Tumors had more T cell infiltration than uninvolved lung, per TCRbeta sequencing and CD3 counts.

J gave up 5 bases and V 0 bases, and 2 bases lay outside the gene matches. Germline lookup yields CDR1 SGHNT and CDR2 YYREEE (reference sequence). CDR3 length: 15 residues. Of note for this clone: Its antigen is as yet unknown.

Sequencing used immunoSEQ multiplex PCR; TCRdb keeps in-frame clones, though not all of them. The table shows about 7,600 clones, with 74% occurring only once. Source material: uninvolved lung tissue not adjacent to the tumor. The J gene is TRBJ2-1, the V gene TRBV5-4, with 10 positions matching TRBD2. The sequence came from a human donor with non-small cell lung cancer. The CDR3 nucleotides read TGTGCCAGCAGCTTGGCTAGCGGGGGCAACAATGAGCAGTTCTTC. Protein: CASSLASGGNNEQFF.